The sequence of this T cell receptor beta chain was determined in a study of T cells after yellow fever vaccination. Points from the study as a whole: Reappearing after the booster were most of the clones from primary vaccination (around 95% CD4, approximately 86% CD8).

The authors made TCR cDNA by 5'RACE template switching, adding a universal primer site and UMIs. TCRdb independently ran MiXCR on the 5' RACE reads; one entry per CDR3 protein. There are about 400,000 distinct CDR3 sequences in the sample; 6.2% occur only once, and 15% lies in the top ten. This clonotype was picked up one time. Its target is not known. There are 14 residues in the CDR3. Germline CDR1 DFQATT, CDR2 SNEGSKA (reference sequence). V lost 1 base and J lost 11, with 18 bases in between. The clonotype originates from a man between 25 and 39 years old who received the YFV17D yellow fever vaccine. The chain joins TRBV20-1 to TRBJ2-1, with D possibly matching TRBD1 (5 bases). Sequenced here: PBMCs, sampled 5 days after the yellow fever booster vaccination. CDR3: CSARGGRYGRQQFF. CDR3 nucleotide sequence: TGCAGTGCTAGAGGGGGCCGGTACGGCCGTCAGCAGTTCTTC.